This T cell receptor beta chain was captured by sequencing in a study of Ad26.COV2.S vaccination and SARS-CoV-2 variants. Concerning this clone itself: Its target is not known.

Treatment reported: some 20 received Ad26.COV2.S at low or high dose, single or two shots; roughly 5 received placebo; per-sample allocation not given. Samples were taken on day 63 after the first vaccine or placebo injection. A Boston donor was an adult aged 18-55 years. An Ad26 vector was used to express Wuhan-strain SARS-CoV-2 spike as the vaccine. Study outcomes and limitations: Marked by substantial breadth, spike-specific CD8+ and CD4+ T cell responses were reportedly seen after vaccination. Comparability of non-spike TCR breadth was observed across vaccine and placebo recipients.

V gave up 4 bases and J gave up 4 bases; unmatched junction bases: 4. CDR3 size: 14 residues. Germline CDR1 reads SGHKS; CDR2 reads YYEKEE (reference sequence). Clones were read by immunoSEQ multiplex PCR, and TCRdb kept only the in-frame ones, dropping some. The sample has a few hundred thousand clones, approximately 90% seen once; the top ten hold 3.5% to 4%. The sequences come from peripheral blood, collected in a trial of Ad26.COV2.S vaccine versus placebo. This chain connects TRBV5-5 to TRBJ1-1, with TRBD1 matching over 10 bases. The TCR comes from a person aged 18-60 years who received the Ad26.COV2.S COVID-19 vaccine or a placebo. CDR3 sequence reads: CASSLRTGGTEAFF. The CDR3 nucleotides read TGTGCCAGCAGCCTAAGGACAGGGGGCACTGAAGCTTTCTTT.